The source of this T cell receptor (beta chain) is a study of graft-versus-host responses after intestinal transplantation. Study summary: Transplants given to recipients were multivisceral, liver-intestinal, or isolated intestinal. The study gave all recipients anti-thymocyte globulin induction, then tacrolimus and steroids for two to three years.

Findings of the study overall: The recipient marrow held GvH clones, and some of them showed up first in ileum or blood. Allograft graft-versus-host to host-versus-graft clonal ratios ran high in patients with graft-donor T cell macrochimerism.

This table comes from immunoSEQ multiplex PCR, and its TCRdb copy is limited to in-frame clones, with some not included. The table includes about 97,000 clones, around 93% detected once. About this clone itself: Its antigen remains unknown.

The sample here was unstimulated CD8+ T cells sorted from spleen or lymph node cells, taken before transplant. The sequence derives from a human donor who was the organ donor for an intestinal transplant.

The CDR3 is CASSLLARGGFSSGANVLTF. The CDR3 nucleotides read TGTGCCAGCAGCTTACTAGCCCGGGGGGGGTTTAGTTCTGGGGCCAACGTCCTGACTTTC. The chain combines TRBV7-6 with TRBJ2-6; 8 positions match TRBD2. Per germline, CDR1 SGHVS and CDR2 FNYEAQ. The V and J ends lost 2 bases and 1 base, in that order; junction bases with no gene match: 13. The CDR3 has 20 amino acids.